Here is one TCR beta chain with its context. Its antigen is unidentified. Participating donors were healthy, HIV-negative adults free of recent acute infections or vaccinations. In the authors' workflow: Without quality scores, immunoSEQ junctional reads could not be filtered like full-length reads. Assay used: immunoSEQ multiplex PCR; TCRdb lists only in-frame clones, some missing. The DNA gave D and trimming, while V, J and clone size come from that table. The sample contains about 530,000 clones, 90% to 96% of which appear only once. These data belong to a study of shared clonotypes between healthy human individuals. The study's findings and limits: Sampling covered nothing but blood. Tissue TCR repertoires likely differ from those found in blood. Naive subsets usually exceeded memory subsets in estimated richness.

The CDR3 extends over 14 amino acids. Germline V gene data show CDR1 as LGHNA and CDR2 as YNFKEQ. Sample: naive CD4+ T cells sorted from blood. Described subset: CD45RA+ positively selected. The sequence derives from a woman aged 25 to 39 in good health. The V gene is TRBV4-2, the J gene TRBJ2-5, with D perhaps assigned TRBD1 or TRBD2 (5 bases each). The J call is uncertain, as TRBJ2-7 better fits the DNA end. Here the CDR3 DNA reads TGTGCCAGCAGCCCCAGGGAGCATAGCGACGAGCAGTACTTC. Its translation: CASSPREHSDEQYF.